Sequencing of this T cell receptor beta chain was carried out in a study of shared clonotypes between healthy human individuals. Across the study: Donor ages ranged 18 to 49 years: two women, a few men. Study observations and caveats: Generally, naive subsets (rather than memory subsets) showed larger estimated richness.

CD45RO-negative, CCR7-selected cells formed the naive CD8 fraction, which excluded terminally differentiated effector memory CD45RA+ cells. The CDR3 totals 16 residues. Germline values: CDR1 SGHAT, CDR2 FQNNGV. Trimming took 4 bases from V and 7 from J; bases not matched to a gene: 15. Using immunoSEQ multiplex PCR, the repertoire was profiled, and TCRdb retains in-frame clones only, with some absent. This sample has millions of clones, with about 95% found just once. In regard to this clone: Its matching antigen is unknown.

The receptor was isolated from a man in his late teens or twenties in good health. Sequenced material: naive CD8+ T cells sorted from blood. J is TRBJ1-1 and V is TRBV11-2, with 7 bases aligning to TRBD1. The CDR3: CASSSFVATRGHEAFF. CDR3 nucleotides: TGTGCCAGCAGCTCCTTCGTGGCGACAAGGGGGCATGAAGCTTTCTTT.